The clone carrying this TCR beta chain was picked up a small number of times. These data belong to a study of T cell responses to AZD1222 COVID-19 vaccine. In germline, CDR1 is MGHRA, CDR2 YSYEKL. The V end lost 1 base, the J end lost 10 bases, and 10 bases lay between the germline ends. The CDR3 sequence is 12 residues long. Sequencing was performed with immunoSEQ multiplex PCR; in TCRdb, only in-frame clones are kept and a portion is missing. The table includes about 100,000 clones, roughly 87% detected once. This sequence originates from an adult in good health. The input for sequencing was peripheral blood, taken on day 0 of AZD1222 vaccination. V is TRBV4-1 and J is TRBJ1-1, with D tentatively TRBD1 (5 bases). The CDR3 nucleotides read TGCGCCAGCAGCCAAGTCGCGGGGGGAGCTTTCTTT. Protein sequence: CASSQVAGGAFF.